Below are 23 T cell receptor beta chains sequenced from a single sample in a study of OX40 agonist ivuxolimab in advanced cancers. The method was immunoSEQ multiplex PCR; TCRdb's version includes in-frame clones alone and lacks a portion of them. The sample yields approximately 160,000 clones, 85% to 95% seen once. Sequencing was performed on CD4+ or CD8+ T cells sorted from blood, taken in a trial of the OX40 agonist ivuxolimab. The source is an adult with an advanced solid tumor such as melanoma, head and neck, liver or kidney cancer.

The rearrangement links TRBV11-3 to TRBJ2-4, with 9 bases fitting TRBD1. Germline V gene data show CDR1 as SGHNT and CDR2 as YENEEA. V lost 5 bases, J lost 1 base, and 3 bases stayed unmatched. The CDR3 runs to 15 residues. DNA for the CDR3: TGTGCCAGCAGCCCCGGGACAGGGGCCAAAAACATTCAGTACTTC. Its protein is CASSPGTGAKNIQYF.

This rearrangement joins TRBV18 to TRBJ2-3; 7 nucleotides align to TRBD2. Germline values: CDR1 KGHSH, CDR2 LQKENI. Unmatched junction bases numbered 3, after V lost 3 bases and J lost 0 bases. The length of the CDR3 is 15 residues. For the CDR3, the DNA is TGTGCCAGCTCACCTCAGACTAGCAGCACAGATACGCAGTATTTT. Translation: CASSPQTSSTDTQYF.

The rearrangement joins TRBV7-8 to TRBJ2-7; D gene unclear. This CDR3 region has 15 residues. The V and J ends lost 5 bases and 2 bases respectively, with 16 bases between them. CDR1 SGHVS and CDR2 FQNEAQ come from the germline V gene. This CDR3 is CASSHTRTLTYEQYF. The CDR3 nucleotides are TGTGCCAGCAGCCATACGCGGACCCTCACCTACGAGCAGTACTTC.

The V and J genes are TRBV6-6 and TRBJ1-3; 7 bases map to TRBD1. J was trimmed by 4 bases and V by 8 bases; bases with no gene match: 5. CDR3 length equals 13 residues. Germline-derived CDR1 and CDR2 are MNHNY and SVGAGI (reference sequence). The chain's CDR3 is CASSGGFGNTIYF. CDR3 sequence (DNA): TGTGCCAGCTCAGGGGGATTCGGAAACACCATATATTTT.

The chain is built from TRBV5-1 and TRBJ1-1; unclear D gene. Trimming took off 1 base at V and 2 bases at J, with 6 bases between the two ends. The CDR3 totals 13 residues. Germline CDR1 is SGHRS and CDR2 is YFSETQ. As DNA, the CDR3 is TGCGCCAGCAGCTTGCCAGCTAACACTGAAGCTTTCTTT. Translation: CASSLPANTEAFF.

This chain uses TRBV5-6 with TRBJ1-5; D call uncertain. Germline V gene data show CDR1 as SGHDT and CDR2 as YYEEEE. V was clipped by 2 bases and J by 3 bases, with 9 bases between them. The CDR3 sequence is 14 residues long. CDR3 coding DNA: TGTGCCAGCAGCTTAGGACTTTTCAATCAGCCCCAGCATTTT. This codes for CASSLGLFNQPQHF. Variable domain in full (rest from reference TRBV5-6 and TRBJ1-5): DAGVTQSPTHLIKTRGQQVTLRCSPKSGHDTVSWYQQALGQGPQFIFQYYEEEERQRGNFPDRFSGHQFPNYSSELNVNALLLGDSALYLCASSLGLFNQPQHFGDGTRLSIL.

The J gene is TRBJ2-2, the V gene TRBV30; D possibly corresponds to TRBD1 (5 bases). Trimming shortened V by 3 bases and J by 5 bases, and 10 bases separated the two germline ends. Germline CDR1 GTSNPN, CDR2 SVGIG (reference sequence). This CDR3 spans 13 amino acids. The CDR3 is CAWRAGWTGELFF. CDR3 in DNA: TGTGCCTGGAGAGCAGGGTGGACCGGGGAGCTGTTTTTT.

This rearrangement joins TRBV7-9 to TRBJ2-5; D gene ambiguous. Trimming pared 4 bases from V and 5 bases from J, leaving 5 bases between. The germline V gene encodes CDR1 SEHNR and CDR2 FQNEAQ (reference sequence). The CDR3 consists of 11 residues. This CDR3 is CASSSRETQYF. CDR3 DNA sequence: TGTGCCAGCAGCTCTCGGGAGACCCAGTACTTC.

The V call is TRBV28, the J call TRBJ2-2, with a weak D call TRBD2 (5 bases). The V gene's germline CDR1 is MDHEN and CDR2 SYDVKM. With 6 bases removed from V and 0 bases from J, the gap between germline ends came to 14 bases. This CDR3 spans 16 amino acids. Here the CDR3 reads CASSRALGANTGELFF. The CDR3 bases are TGTGCCAGCAGCCGAGCTCTGGGAGCGAACACCGGGGAGCTGTTTTTT.

This clone showed up just once. The chain combines TRBV6-5 with TRBJ2-4; possibly TRBD2 for D (6 bases). Germline V gene data show CDR1 as MNHEY and CDR2 as SVGAGI. The CDR3 has 15 residues. The germline V and J ends were trimmed by 2 bases and 7 bases, with 15 bases remaining between them. CDR3 sequence (DNA): TGTGCCAGCAGTTACGGGTGGGAGGTGGGGAACATTCAGTACTTC. Residues: CASSYGWEVGNIQYF.

The chain uses TRBV7-9 and TRBJ2-7, with TRBD1 matching over 10 bases. The junction had 1 base not matched to a gene; V was cut back by 2 bases and J by 3 bases. Germline V gene sequence: CDR1 SEHNR, CDR2 FQNEAQ (reference sequence). The CDR3 loop spans 14 amino acids. This CDR3 reads CASSLRTGGYEQYF. CDR3 DNA sequence: TGTGCCAGCAGCTTACGGACAGGGGGCTACGAGCAGTACTTC.

This clone was counted a single time. The gene calls are TRBV7-6 and TRBJ2-5; D remains ambiguous. The V end lost 2 bases, the J end lost 4 bases, and 2 bases lay between the germline ends. CDR1 is SGHVS, CDR2 FNYEAQ, per germline. The CDR3 totals 11 residues. The CDR3 reads CASSLSETQYF. CDR3 coding DNA: TGTGCCAGCAGCTTATCAGAGACCCAGTACTTC.

The rearrangement uses TRBV28 and TRBJ2-1; no definite D call. V was cut by 6 bases and J by 10 bases, with 16 bases left in between. The CDR3 covers 13 residues. Per germline, CDR1 MDHEN and CDR2 SYDVKM. Written as DNA, the CDR3 is TGTGCCAGCAGCCGACTCCTCGACGCCGAGCAGTTCTTC. Translated: CASSRLLDAEQFF.

The chain employs TRBV7-2 and TRBJ1-1; D gene unclear. Per germline, CDR1 SGHTA and CDR2 FQGNSA. Trimming cost V 5 bases and J 1 base, with 11 bases left between them. The length of the CDR3 is 14 residues. The CDR3 DNA follows: TGTGCCAGCAGCCGGGGTGAATGGAACACTGAAGCTTTCTTT. Its protein product is CASSRGEWNTEAFF. Full variable domain (outside the CDR3, taken from reference TRBV7-2 and TRBJ1-1): GAGVSQSPSNKVTEKGKDVELRCDPISGHTALYWYRQSLGQGLEFLIYFQGNSAPDKSGLPSDRFSAERTGGSVSTLTIQRTQQEDSAVYLCASSRGEWNTEAFFGQGTRLTVV.

V is TRBV28 and J is TRBJ2-5; 13 positions agree with TRBD2. V was pared by 3 bases and J by 2 bases, with 3 bases of the junction left unmatched. The germline gives CDR1 MDHEN, CDR2 SYDVKM. The CDR3 is 16 amino acids. CDR3 sequence reads: CASSLGLAGTQETQYF. The DNA for the CDR3 is TGTGCCAGCAGTTTGGGACTAGCGGGGACACAAGAGACCCAGTACTTC.

V is TRBV6-1 and J is TRBJ1-3, with D uncertain. Germline V gene sequence: CDR1 MNHNS, CDR2 SASEGT. The CDR3 is 14 residues long. The V gene lost 6 bases and the J gene lost 0 bases, with 9 bases spanning the gap. The CDR3 region has the DNA TGTGCCAGCAGCCCAATGGGCTCTGGAAACACCATATATTTT. Its translation: CASSPMGSGNTIYF.

The CDR3 protein is CASSPDNQPQHF. As DNA, the CDR3 is TGTGCCAGCAGCCCCGACAATCAGCCCCAGCATTTT. This chain uses TRBV7-8 with TRBJ1-5, with D hard to call. This CDR3 region has 12 residues. Trimming left V 5 bases short and J 3 bases short, with 5 bases between. Germline V gives CDR1 SGHVS, CDR2 FQNEAQ.

The rearrangement uses TRBV15 and TRBJ1-3, with D unclear. The CDR3 is 16 amino acids. With 0 bases removed from V and 0 bases from J, the gap between germline ends came to 9 bases. CDR1 and CDR2 from the germline V gene are LNHNV and YYDKDF (reference sequence). The CDR3 bases are TGTGCCACCAGCAGAGATCAGGCATCCTCTGGAAACACCATATATTTT. The encoded protein is CATSRDQASSGNTIYF.

This clone occurred once. The CDR3 DNA follows: TGCAGCGTCACTAGCGGGGGGGCCAGGGAGCAGTTCTTC. It encodes CSVTSGGAREQFF. The V and J genes are TRBV29-1 and TRBJ2-1; 13 bases agree with TRBD2. The CDR3 extends over 13 amino acids. Germline assignment: CDR1 SQVTM and CDR2 ANQGSEA. With 6 bases clipped from V and 10 bases from J, the junction kept 6 bases outside the gene matches.

J is TRBJ2-1 and V is TRBV5-4; 10 bases align to TRBD2. In germline, CDR1 is SGHNT, CDR2 YYREEE (reference sequence). The V and J ends lost 4 bases and 7 bases, in that order; junction bases with no gene match: 5. This CDR3 contains 14 residues. CDR3 region: CASSKAGGMNEQFF. The CDR3 region has the DNA TGTGCCAGCAGCAAAGCGGGAGGGATGAATGAGCAGTTCTTC.

The chain employs TRBV28 and TRBJ1-1; 8 bases agree with TRBD1. CDR3 length: 13 amino acids. V dropped 7 bases and J dropped 4; count of bases not matched to a gene: 5. The germline CDR1 and CDR2 sequences are MDHEN and SYDVKM. CDR3 sequence: CASIVGQGTEAFF. CDR3 nucleotide sequence: TGTGCCAGCATCGTCGGACAGGGCACTGAAGCTTTCTTT.

This clone was recorded once. The chain employs TRBV28 and TRBJ2-3, with 8 bases aligning to TRBD2. Germline trimming cut 8 bases from V and 6 bases from J; bases unmatched to any gene: 16. From germline, CDR1 is MDHEN and CDR2 SYDVKM. This CDR3 has 16 amino acids. DNA for the CDR3: TGTGCCAGCGGGATGCCGATTAGCGGGATTTGGGATACGCAGTATTTT. Translation: CASGMPISGIWDTQYF.

This sequence joins TRBV11-3 and TRBJ1-1; D is ambiguous. Germline V gives CDR1 SGHNT, CDR2 YENEEA. The germline V and J ends were trimmed by 0 bases and 1 base, with 9 bases remaining between them. The CDR3 length is 15 residues. CDR3: CASSLDSSQNTEAFF. CDR3 DNA: TGTGCCAGCAGCTTAGACAGCTCACAGAACACTGAAGCTTTCTTT.